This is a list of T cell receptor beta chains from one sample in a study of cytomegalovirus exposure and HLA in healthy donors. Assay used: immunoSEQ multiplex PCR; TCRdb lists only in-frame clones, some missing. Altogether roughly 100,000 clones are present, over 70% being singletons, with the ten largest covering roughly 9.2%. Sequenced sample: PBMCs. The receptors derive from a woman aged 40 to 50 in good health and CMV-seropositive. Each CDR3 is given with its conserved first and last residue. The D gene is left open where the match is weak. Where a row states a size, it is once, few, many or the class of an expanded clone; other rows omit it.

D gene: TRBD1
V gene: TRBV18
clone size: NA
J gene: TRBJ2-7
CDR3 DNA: TGTGCCAGCTCACCGACAGGGGTCTACGAGCAGTACTTC
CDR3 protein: CASSPTGVYEQYF

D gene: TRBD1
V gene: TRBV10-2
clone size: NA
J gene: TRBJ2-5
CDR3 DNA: TGCGCCAGCAGTGAGAGGAGTAGGGGGCCAGAGACCCAGTACTTC
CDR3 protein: CASSERSRGPETQYF

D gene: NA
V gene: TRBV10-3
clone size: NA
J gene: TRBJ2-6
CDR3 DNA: TGTGCCATCAGTGAGTCTCGGGTTGGGGCCAACGTCCTGACTTTC
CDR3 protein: CAISESRVGANVLTF

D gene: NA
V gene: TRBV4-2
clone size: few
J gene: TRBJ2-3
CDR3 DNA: TGTGCCAGCAGCCAAGATACCGGGATCACAGATACGCAGTATTTT
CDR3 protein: CASSQDTGITDTQYF

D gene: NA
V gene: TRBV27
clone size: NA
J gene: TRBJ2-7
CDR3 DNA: TGTGCCAGCAGTTCCCGGGACAACGCCTACGAGCAGTACTTC
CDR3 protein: CASSSRDNAYEQYF

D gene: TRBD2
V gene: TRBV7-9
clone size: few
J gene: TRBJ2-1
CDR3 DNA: TGTGCCAGCAGTCCCAGCGGGGGGGCTTGGAATGAGCAGTTCTTC
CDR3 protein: CASSPSGGAWNEQFF

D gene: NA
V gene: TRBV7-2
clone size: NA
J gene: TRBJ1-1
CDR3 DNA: TGTGCCAGCAGCCCAGGAGGCGGGATTAAAGCTTTCTTT
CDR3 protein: CASSPGGGIKAFF

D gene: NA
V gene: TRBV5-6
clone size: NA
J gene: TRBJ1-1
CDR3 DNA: TGTGCCAGCAGCTTGGCCGGATACAGGGCTTTCACTGAAGCTTTCTTT
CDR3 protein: CASSLAGYRAFTEAFF

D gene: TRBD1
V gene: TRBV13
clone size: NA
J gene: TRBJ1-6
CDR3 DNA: TGTGCCAGCAGCTCCCAGGGGGTTTGGTCACCCCTCCACTTT
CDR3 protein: CASSSQGVWSPLHF

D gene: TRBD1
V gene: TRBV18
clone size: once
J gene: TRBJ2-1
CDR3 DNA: TGTGCCAGCTCACCACCGTTTCGGGACAGGGGGCCCACAGAGCAGTTCTTC
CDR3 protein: CASSPPFRDRGPTEQFF

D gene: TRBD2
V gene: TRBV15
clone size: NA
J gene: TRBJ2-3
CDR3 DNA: TGTGCCACCAGCAACCTCGCCCCGGGCGGGGGGTCAGATACGCAGTATTTT
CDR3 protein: CATSNLAPGGGSDTQYF

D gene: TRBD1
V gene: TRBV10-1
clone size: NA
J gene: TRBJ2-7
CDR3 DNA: TGCGCCAGCGAAAGAGACAGGGCCCAATACGAGCAGTACTTC
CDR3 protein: CASERDRAQYEQYF

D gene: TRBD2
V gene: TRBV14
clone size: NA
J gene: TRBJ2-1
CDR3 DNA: TGTGCCAGCAGCACCAGTCGGGCTAGCGGGAGAACGAGGGGATACAATGAGCAGTTCTTC
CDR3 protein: CASSTSRASGRTRGYNEQFF

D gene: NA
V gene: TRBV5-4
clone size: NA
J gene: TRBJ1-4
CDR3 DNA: TGTGCCAGCAGCCCCACAAGCGACAGTAGTGAAAAACTGTTTTTT
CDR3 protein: CASSPTSDSSEKLFF

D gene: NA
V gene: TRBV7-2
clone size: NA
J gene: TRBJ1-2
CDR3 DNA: TGTGCCAGCAGCCCGCTAGTTGCACATGGCTACACCTTC
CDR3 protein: CASSPLVAHGYTF

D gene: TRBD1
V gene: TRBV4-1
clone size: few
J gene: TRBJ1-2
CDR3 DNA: TGCGCCAGCAGCCAGTGGGACAGGGGGGGAGGCTACACCTTC
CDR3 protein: CASSQWDRGGGYTF

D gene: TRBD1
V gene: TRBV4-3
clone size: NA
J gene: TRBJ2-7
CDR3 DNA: TGCGCCAGCAGCCAAGGACAGGGTCAAATGATCTACGAGCAGTACTTC
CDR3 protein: CASSQGQGQMIYEQYF

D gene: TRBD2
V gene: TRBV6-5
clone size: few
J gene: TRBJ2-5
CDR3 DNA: TGTGCCAGCAGCGTCACATCTAGCGGGGGGTGGGCCCAGTACTTC
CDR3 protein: CASSVTSSGGWAQYF

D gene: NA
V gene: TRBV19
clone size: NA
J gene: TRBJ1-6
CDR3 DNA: TGTGCCAGCGGTTCACCCCTCCACTTT
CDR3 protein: CASGSPLHF

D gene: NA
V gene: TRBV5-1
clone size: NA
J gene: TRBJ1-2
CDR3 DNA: TGCGCCAGCAGCCCGACACCCAACTATGGCTACACCTTC
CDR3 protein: CASSPTPNYGYTF

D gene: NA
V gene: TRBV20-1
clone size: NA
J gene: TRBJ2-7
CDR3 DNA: TGCAGTGCTAGAGAGCCGGGCGAGCAGTACTTC
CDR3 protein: CSAREPGEQYF

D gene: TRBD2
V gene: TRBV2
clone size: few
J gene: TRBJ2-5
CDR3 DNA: TGTGCCAGCAGCTTACTAGCGGGAGGCGGGGAGACCCAGTACTTC
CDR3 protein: CASSLLAGGGETQYF

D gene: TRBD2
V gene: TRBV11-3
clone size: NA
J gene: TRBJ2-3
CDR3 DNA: TGTGCCAGCAGCTTAGAGGTAGCGCTAGCGGGAAACAAGCATACGCAGTATTTT
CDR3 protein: CASSLEVALAGNKHTQYF

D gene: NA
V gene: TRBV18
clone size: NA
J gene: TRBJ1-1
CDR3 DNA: TGTGCCAGCTCACTCAGGGGCACTGAAGCTTTCTTT
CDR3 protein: CASSLRGTEAFF

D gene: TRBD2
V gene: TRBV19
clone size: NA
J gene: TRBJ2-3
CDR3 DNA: TGTGCCAGTGCTTCCTTCACCGGGACTAGCGACCCAGATACGCAGTATTTT
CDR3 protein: CASASFTGTSDPDTQYF

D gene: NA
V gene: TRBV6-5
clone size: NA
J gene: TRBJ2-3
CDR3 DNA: TGTGCCAGCAGCCTACAGGGTTCAGATACGCAGTATTTT
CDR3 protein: CASSLQGSDTQYF

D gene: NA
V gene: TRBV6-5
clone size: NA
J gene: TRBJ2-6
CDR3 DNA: TGTGCCAGCAGTTACGCAGGGACTGGGGCCAACGTCCTGACTTTC
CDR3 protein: CASSYAGTGANVLTF

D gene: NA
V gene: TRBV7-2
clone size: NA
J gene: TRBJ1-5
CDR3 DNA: TGTGCCAGCAGCCCCAGGATTTTCGAGCCCCAGCATTTT
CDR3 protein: CASSPRIFEPQHF

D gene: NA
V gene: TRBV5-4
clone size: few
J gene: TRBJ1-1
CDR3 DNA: TGTGCCAGCAGCTTGGGAACGACAGGCGTGAACACTGAAGCTTTCTTT
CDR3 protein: CASSLGTTGVNTEAFF

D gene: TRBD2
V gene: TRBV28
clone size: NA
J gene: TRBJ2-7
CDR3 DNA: TGTGCCATCGACTCTAGCGGGAGCTCCTACGAGCAGTACTTC
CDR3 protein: CAIDSSGSSYEQYF

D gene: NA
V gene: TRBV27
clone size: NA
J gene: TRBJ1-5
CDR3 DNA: TGTGCCAGCAGTTTAATAGGGGGTCGGGGTGACAATCAGCCCCAGCATTTT
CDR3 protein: CASSLIGGRGDNQPQHF

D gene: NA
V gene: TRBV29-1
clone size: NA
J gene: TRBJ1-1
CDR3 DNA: TGCAGCGCAAGAGTGGTGGAAGCTTTCTTT
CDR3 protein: CSARVVEAFF

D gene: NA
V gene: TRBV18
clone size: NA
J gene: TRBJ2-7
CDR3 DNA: TGTGCCAGCTCACCTTCGGGGGACGAGCAGTACTTC
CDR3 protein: CASSPSGDEQYF

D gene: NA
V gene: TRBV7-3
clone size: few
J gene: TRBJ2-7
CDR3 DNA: TGTGCCAGCAGCTTAAAGGGTACAGGGACCTACGAGCAGTACTTC
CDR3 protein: CASSLKGTGTYEQYF

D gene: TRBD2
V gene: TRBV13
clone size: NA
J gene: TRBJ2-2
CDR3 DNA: TGTGCCAGCAGCTCCCCCGGGGGGGCGAACACCGGGGAGCTGTTTTTT
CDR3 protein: CASSSPGGANTGELFF

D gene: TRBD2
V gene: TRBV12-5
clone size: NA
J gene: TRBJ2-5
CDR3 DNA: TGTGCTAGTGGTTTAGGGACTAGTCAAGAGACCCAGTACTTC
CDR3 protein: CASGLGTSQETQYF

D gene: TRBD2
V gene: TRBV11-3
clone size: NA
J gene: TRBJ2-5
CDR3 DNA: TGTGCCAGCAGCCCCACTAGCGGGGGAGAGACCCAGTACTTC
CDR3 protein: CASSPTSGGETQYF

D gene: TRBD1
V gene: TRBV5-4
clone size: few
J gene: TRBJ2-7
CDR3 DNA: TGTGCCAGCAGCTTTGGGGGTCGACAGGGGGCCTACGAGCAGTACTTC
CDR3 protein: CASSFGGRQGAYEQYF

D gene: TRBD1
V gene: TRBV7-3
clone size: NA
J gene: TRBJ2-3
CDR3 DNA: TGTGCCAGCAGCTTAAGCTCCGCGACAGGGGACGGAGATACGCAGTATTTT
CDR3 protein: CASSLSSATGDGDTQYF

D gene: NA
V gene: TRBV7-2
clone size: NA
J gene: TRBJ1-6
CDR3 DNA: TGTGCCAGCAGCTTAGTTTATCAGGGTGGCTCACCCCTCCACTTT
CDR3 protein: CASSLVYQGGSPLHF

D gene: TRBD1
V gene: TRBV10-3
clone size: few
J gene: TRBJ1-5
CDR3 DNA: TGTGCCATCAGTGAGGGACAGGGGCTCAATCAGCCCCAGCATTTT
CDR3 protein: CAISEGQGLNQPQHF

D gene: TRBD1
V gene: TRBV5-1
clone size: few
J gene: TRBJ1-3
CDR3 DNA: TGCGCCAGCAGCCCGACAGGGGACGGAAACACCATATATTTT
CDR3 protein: CASSPTGDGNTIYF

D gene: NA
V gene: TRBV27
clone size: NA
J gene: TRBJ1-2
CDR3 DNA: TGTGCCAGCAGTTTTGGGGCCCCAGCTTATGGCTACACCTTC
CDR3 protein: CASSFGAPAYGYTF

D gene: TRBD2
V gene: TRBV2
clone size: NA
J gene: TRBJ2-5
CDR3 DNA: TGTGCCAGCAGTGACAACGCCGGGACTAGCGGGGGACTACAAGAGACCCAGTACTTC
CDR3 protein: CASSDNAGTSGGLQETQYF

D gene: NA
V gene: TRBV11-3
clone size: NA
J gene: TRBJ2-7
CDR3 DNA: TGTGCCAGTTCGGAAGGGGGCTCCTACGAGCAGTACTTC
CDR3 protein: CASSEGGSYEQYF